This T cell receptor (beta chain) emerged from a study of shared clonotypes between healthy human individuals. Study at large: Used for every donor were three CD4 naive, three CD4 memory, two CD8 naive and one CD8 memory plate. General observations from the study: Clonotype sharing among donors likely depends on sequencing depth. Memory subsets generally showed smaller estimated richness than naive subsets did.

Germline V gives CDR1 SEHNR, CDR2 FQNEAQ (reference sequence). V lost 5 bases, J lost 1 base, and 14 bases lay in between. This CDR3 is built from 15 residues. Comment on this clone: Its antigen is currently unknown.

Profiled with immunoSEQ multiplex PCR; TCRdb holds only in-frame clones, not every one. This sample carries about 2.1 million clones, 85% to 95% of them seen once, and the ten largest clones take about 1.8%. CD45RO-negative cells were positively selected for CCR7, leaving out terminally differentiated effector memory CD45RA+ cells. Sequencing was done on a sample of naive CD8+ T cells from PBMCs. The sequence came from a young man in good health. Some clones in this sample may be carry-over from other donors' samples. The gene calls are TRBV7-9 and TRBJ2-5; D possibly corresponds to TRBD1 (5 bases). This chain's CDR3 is CASSPKSTVQETQYF. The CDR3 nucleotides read TGTGCCAGCAGCCCAAAATCGACAGTCCAAGAGACCCAGTACTTC.